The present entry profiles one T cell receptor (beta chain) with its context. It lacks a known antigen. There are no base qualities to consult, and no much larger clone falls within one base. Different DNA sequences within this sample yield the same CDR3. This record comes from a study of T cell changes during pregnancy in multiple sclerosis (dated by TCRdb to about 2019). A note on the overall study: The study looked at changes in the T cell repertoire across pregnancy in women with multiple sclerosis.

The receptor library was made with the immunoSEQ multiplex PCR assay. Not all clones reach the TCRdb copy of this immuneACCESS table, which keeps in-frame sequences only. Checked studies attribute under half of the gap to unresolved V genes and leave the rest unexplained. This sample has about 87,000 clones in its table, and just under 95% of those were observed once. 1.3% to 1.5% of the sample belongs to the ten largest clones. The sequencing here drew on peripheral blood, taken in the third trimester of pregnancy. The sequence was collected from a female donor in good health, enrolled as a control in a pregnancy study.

The sequenced DNA: TGTGCCAGCAGTCCCAGTTACGAGCAGTACTTC. It is translated as CASSPSYEQYF. The V gene is TRBV7-2 and the J gene is TRBJ2-7; confidence is insufficient to name the D gene. At the junction V is shortened by 6 bases and J by 4 bases, with 7 bases in between. Looking up the germline V gene yields CDR1 SGHTA and CDR2 FQGNSA. Taken from cysteine to phenylalanine, the CDR3 has 11 residues. This entry keeps only the CDR3 DNA: 33 bases, framed from base 1.